Below, one T cell receptor (beta chain) is given with its context. This clone came up a few times. Its cognate antigen has yet to be identified. Per-nucleotide qualities are absent, and no much larger clonotype sits a single base away. Inclusive of the bounding cysteine and phenylalanine, the CDR3 is 17 residues long. CDR3 DNA only is kept here, 51 bases in frame from base 1. In the ViraFEST assay, PBMC were stimulated with viral peptide pools, and antigen-specific CD4+ T cell clonotypes were then identified by expansion using TCR sequencing. After less than 13 days of culture, CD4+ T cells were isolated with the EasySep CD4+ T cell isolation kit. The absence of prior SARS-CoV-2 infection in healthy vaccine recipients was confirmed by negative nucleocapsid antibodies before and after vaccination. A few million PBMC per well were cultured with around 9.8 ug/ml peptides in IMDM containing roughly 5% human AB serum, approximately 10 IU/ml IL-2 and gentamicin. Half of the culture medium was replaced with fresh IL-2-containing medium on days 3 and 7. Unless otherwise noted, each peptide stimulation condition was cultured in triplicate wells. PBMC were separated from whole blood using Ficoll-Paque Plus gradient centrifugation and were then either cryopreserved at -140C or used fresh. Overlapping peptide pools spanned the spike proteins of SARS-CoV-2 and the common cold coronaviruses HCoV-NL63, HCoV-OC43 and HCoV-229E. Genomic DNA was extracted from cultured CD4+ T cells with the QIAamp micro DNA kit.

This sample is drawn from a study of vaccination effects on CD4 cells after COVID-19 (dated by TCRdb to the early 2020s). As for the study more broadly: Participants received two doses of either the BNT162b2 or the mRNA-1273 mRNA SARS-CoV-2 vaccine. The full study included fewer than eleven COVID-19 convalescent patients and several SARS-CoV-2-naive healthy vaccine recipients. SARS-CoV-2 spike-specific CD4+ TCR repertoires from before and after mRNA vaccination were compared in COVID-19 convalescent patients and in infection-naive vaccine recipients. Cultures from other donors in the study were sequenced using the Oncomine TCR Beta short-read assay on an Illumina iSeq 100.

Results and caveats for the whole study, not just this receptor: Limitations of the study were the small number of convalescent patients and the absence of early post-infection timepoints. Clones induced by infection and clones induced by vaccination both contracted markedly at late timepoints after vaccination, which fits with T cell responses waning over time. Among healthy vaccine recipients, nearly all vaccine-induced clones were SARS-CoV-2 mono-reactive, and only 1 of 255 was cross-reactive with common cold coronaviruses.

Receptor amplification or capture employed the immunoSEQ multiplex PCR assay. DNA from the cultured and isolated CD4+ T cells underwent TCR beta CDR3 sequencing. The study's own analysis went as follows. Non-productive TCR sequences were discarded, and reads were trimmed to the CDR3 region, with only CDR3s of 7 or more amino acids retained. The MANAFEST web app was used to identify antigen-specific clonotypes by comparing expansion in peptide wells with expansion in reference cultures. To be called positive, a clone needed expansion at FDR<0.05 compared with the reference and with all other wells, an odds ratio greater than 5, and a frequency greater than 0.1% in two replicate wells. A clonotype was called cross-reactive if it was significantly expanded both in SARS-CoV-2 spike wells and in at least one common cold coronavirus spike condition. Using the stringdist R package, CDR3 similarity was measured by Levenshtein distance, and unrooted trees were constructed with ape in R 3.6.1. TCRdb re-hosts the immuneACCESS table, in-frame sequences only. Its copies lack some clones; in the studies checked, an unresolved V gene accounts for under half of them, and the cause for the rest is not known. V, J and clone size reflect that table, while D and trimming were determined from the DNA. The sample yields 35,000 to 50,000 clones; roughly 70% were counted once. Roughly 25% of the sample lies in the top ten.

This material consisted of CD4+ T cells from PBMCs cultured with HCoV-OC43 spike peptides, taken before COVID-19 vaccination. What this sample's cell subset or site label stands for: HCoV-OC43 spike overlapping peptide pool stimulation. This receptor chain uses TRBV12-2 and TRBJ1-2; TRBD1 was called by the table and not checked on the DNA. TRBV12-2 is a known pseudogene. The origin of this receptor is a human donor who received a COVID-19 vaccine. The DNA reads as follows: TGTGCAAGTCGCTCGCTAAGGGGGACAGGGGGATTAAATGGCTACACCTTC. It translates to CASRSLRGTGGLNGYTF.